The 17 T cell receptor beta chains in this list originate from one sample, sequenced in a study of blood T cell repertoires in COVID-19. Generated by immunoSEQ multiplex PCR, the TCRdb table keeps only in-frame clones and is missing some. The data show 400,000 or so clones, approximately 91% seen once. Sequenced material: PBMCs or T cells enriched from blood (not recorded which). The receptors originated from a woman in her thirties or forties with acute COVID-19.

The chain joins TRBV27 to TRBJ1-1; D might be TRBD1 (6 bases). The CDR3 contains 15 residues. Germline CDR1 is MNHEY and CDR2 is SMNVEV (reference sequence). V gave up 2 bases and J gave up 5 bases, with 15 bases separating them. Here the CDR3 DNA reads TGTGCCAGCAGTTTAGGGGGCTTTCGAAAGACTGAAGCTTTCTTT. Residues: CASSLGGFRKTEAFF.

The gene calls are TRBV27 and TRBJ1-2, with D hard to call. This CDR3 is 12 amino acids long. The ends were cut back, 9 bases at V and 5 bases at J, with 13 bases in the middle. From germline, CDR1 is MNHEY and CDR2 SMNVEV (reference sequence). In DNA form, the CDR3 reads TGTGCCAGACCCTCGAAAACTTATGGCTACACCTTC. It translates to CARPSKTYGYTF.

The rearrangement uses TRBV5-4 and TRBJ2-1, with 9 bases that match TRBD1. V was pared by 4 bases and J by 8 bases, with 4 bases of the junction left unmatched. The CDR3 consists of 13 residues. In germline, CDR1 is SGHNT, CDR2 YYREEE (reference sequence). CDR3 nucleotide sequence: TGTGCCAGCAGCCAGGGACAGGGAGATGAGCAGTTCTTC. It specifies CASSQGQGDEQFF.

This clone came up once. This chain joins TRBV6-5 and TRBJ1-3; 7 nucleotides agree with TRBD1. Germline V gives CDR1 MNHEY, CDR2 SVGAGI. J gave up 0 bases and V 4 bases, and 6 bases lay outside the gene matches. CDR3 length: 16 residues. For the CDR3, the DNA is TGTGCCAGCAGTTTCCGGACAGGCTCCTCTGGAAACACCATATATTTT. This gives the protein CASSFRTGSSGNTIYF.

V gene TRBV4-1 combines with J gene TRBJ1-1; D is undetermined. V lost 4 bases to trimming and J lost 0 bases, with 18 bases between them. The CDR3 consists of 17 residues. The germline gives CDR1 MGHRA, CDR2 YSYEKL. The CDR3 sequence: CASSRIFDTSMNTEAFF. The DNA for the CDR3 is TGCGCCAGCAGCCGAATTTTCGACACGTCCATGAACACTGAAGCTTTCTTT.

V usage is TRBV19 and J usage is TRBJ1-5; no reliable D call. The germline CDR1 and CDR2 sequences are LNHDA and SQIVND (reference sequence). This CDR3 is 13 amino acids long. V lost 6 bases and J 4 bases, leaving 10 bases between the germline ends. CDR3 nucleotides: TGTGCCAGTAGCACGGGGATAAATCAGCCCCAGCATTTT. Translating it yields CASSTGINQPQHF. Combining the CDR3 with reference TRBV19 and TRBJ1-5 gives the whole variable domain DGGITQSPKYLFRKEGQNVTLSCEQNLNHDAMYWYRQDPGQGLRLIYYSQIVNDFQKGDIAEGYSVSREKKESFPLTVTSAQKNPTAFYLCASSTGINQPQHFGDGTRLSIL.

The J gene is TRBJ1-2, the V gene TRBV30; D possibly corresponds to TRBD1 (5 bases). V was pared by 2 bases and J by 2 bases, with 18 bases between. Germline lookup yields CDR1 GTSNPN and CDR2 SVGIG (reference sequence). This CDR3 has 16 residues. This CDR3 reads CAWSIPGGGENYGYTF. In DNA, the CDR3 is TGTGCCTGGAGTATACCGGGCGGGGGGGAGAACTATGGCTACACCTTC.

CDR3 DNA sequence: TGTGCCAGCAGTTTATCTCCAGGGGGCGCTTCTGGCTACACCTTC. Its protein is CASSLSPGGASGYTF. The chain recombines TRBV27 with TRBJ1-2; 8 bases fit TRBD1. The CDR3 is 15 amino acids. Germline assignment: CDR1 MNHEY and CDR2 SMNVEV (reference sequence). V gave up 0 bases and J gave up 7 bases; unmatched junction bases: 7.

For this clone: At the DNA level, this CDR3 is encoded by other sequences in the same sample as well. CDR3 nucleotides: TGTGCCAGCAGCTTAGGTAGCGGGGGGACAGATACGCAGTATTTT. Translated: CASSLGSGGTDTQYF. The V call is TRBV5-4, the J call TRBJ2-3, with 10 positions matching TRBD2. J was trimmed by 3 bases and V by 2 bases; bases with no gene match: 3. Germline V gene sequence: CDR1 SGHNT, CDR2 YYREEE (reference sequence). This CDR3 is built from 15 residues.

The rearrangement joins TRBV28 to TRBJ2-2; unclear D gene. The CDR3 runs 15 residues. Germline assignment: CDR1 MDHEN and CDR2 SYDVKM. The V end was cut by 6 bases, the J end by 0 bases, with 11 bases between. The CDR3 region is CASSFPVSNTGELFF. In DNA, the CDR3 is TGTGCCAGCAGCTTCCCGGTGTCGAACACCGGGGAGCTGTTTTTT.

The chain carries TRBV3-1 (or the pseudogene TRBV3-2) and TRBJ2-5; a weak D match, TRBD2 (5 bases). The CDR3 consists of 15 residues. V was trimmed by 1 base and J by 5 bases, leaving 14 bases between them. The V gene's germline CDR1 is LGHDT and CDR2 YNNKEL (reference sequence). The DNA of the CDR3 is TGTGCCAGCAGCCAAGGTCGACGGGGTTGGGAGACCCAGTACTTC. The encoded protein is CASSQGRRGWETQYF.

This clone has only one observation. The rearrangement uses TRBV9 and TRBJ2-3, with 13 bases aligning to TRBD2. Germline V CDR1 and CDR2: SGDLS, YYNGEE. The CDR3 has 20 amino acids. Germline trimming cut 3 bases from V and 2 bases from J; bases unmatched to any gene: 15. The CDR3 sequence: CASSGTGQTSGGDSTDTQYF. In nucleotides, the CDR3 is TGTGCCAGCAGCGGAACAGGGCAAACTAGCGGGGGGGACTCCACAGATACGCAGTATTTT.

The chain uses TRBV7-9 and TRBJ2-5, with D perhaps TRBD1 (6 bases). CDR3 length equals 14 residues. Germline V lookup: CDR1 SEHNR, CDR2 FQNEAQ (reference sequence). Deletions cut 1 base from V and 5 bases from J, with 11 bases between. The CDR3 coding sequence is TGTGCCAGCAGCTTAGGGGGGCTCGGGGAGACCCAGTACTTC. As protein: CASSLGGLGETQYF. Filled out from reference TRBV7-9 and TRBJ2-5, the complete variable domain reads DTGVSQNPRHKITKRGQNVTFRCDPISEHNRLYWYRQTLGQGPEFLTYFQNEAQLEKSRLLSDRFSAERPKGSFSTLEIQRTEQGDSAMYLCASSLGGLGETQYFGPGTRLLVL.

The chain combines TRBV10-3 with TRBJ2-3; D possibly corresponds to TRBD2 (6 bases). The ends were cut back, 6 bases at V and 0 bases at J, with 10 bases in the middle. The CDR3 has 14 residues. Germline assignment: CDR1 ENHRY and CDR2 SYGVKD. CDR3 nucleotide sequence: TGTGCCATCAGCCCGGGGGAAAGCACAGATACGCAGTATTTT. Its protein product is CAISPGESTDTQYF.

This sequence joins TRBV4-2 and TRBJ2-7; 10 nucleotides agree with TRBD1. Germline CDR1 reads LGHNA; CDR2 reads YNFKEQ. There are 14 residues in the CDR3. V was clipped by 1 base and J by 6 bases; unmatched bases: 3. CDR3 sequence: CASSQGDRGREQYF. For the CDR3, the DNA is TGTGCCAGCAGCCAAGGAGACAGGGGGCGCGAGCAGTACTTC.

The J gene is TRBJ2-5, the V gene TRBV5-1; TRBD1 might be the D (6 bases). V lost 1 base and J lost 2, with 12 bases in between. This CDR3 is built from 15 residues. In germline, CDR1 is SGHRS, CDR2 YFSETQ. The CDR3 sequence: CASSLWGTQQETQYF. The CDR3 DNA reads TGCGCCAGCAGCTTGTGGGGGACACAACAAGAGACCCAGTACTTC. The whole variable domain, filled in from reference TRBV5-1 and TRBJ2-5, reads KAGVTQTPRYLIKTRGQQVTLSCSPISGHRSVSWYQQTPGQGLQFLFEYFSETQRNKGNFPGRFSGRQFSNSRSEMNVSTLELGDSALYLCASSLWGTQQETQYFGPGTRLLVL.

The chain has TRBV5-1 and TRBJ2-5, with 7 bases fitting TRBD1. V lost 6 bases and J lost 0; bases outside the gene matches: 2. Germline V gene sequence: CDR1 SGHRS, CDR2 YFSETQ. The CDR3 runs 13 residues. The CDR3 DNA follows: TGCGCCAGCAACAGGGGATACCAAGAGACCCAGTACTTC. This encodes CASNRGYQETQYF. Full variable domain (rest looked up from reference TRBV5-1 and TRBJ2-5): KAGVTQTPRYLIKTRGQQVTLSCSPISGHRSVSWYQQTPGQGLQFLFEYFSETQRNKGNFPGRFSGRQFSNSRSEMNVSTLELGDSALYLCASNRGYQETQYFGPGTRLLVL.